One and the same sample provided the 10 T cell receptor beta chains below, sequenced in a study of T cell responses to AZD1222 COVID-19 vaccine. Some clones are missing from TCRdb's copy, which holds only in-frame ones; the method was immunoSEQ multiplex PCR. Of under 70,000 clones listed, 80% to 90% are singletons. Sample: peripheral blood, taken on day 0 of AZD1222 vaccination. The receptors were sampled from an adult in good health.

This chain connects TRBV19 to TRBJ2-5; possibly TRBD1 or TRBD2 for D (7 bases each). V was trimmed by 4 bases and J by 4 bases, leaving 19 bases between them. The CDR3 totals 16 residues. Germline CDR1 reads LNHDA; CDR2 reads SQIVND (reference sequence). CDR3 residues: CASSTRDYQGGETQYF. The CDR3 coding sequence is TGTGCCAGTAGTACCCGGGACTATCAGGGGGGAGAGACCCAGTACTTC.

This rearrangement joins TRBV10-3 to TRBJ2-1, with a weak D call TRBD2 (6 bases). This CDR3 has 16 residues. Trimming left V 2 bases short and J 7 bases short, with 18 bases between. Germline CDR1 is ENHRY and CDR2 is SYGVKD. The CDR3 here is CAISERETGERNEQFF. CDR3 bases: TGTGCCATCAGTGAGAGGGAAACGGGAGAACGGAATGAGCAGTTCTTC.

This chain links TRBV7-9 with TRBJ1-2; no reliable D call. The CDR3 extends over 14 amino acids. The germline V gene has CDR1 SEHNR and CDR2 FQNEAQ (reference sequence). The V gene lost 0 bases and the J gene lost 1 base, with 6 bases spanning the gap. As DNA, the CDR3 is TGTGCCAGCAGCTTAGCCGCCAGTAACTATGGCTACACCTTC. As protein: CASSLAASNYGYTF.

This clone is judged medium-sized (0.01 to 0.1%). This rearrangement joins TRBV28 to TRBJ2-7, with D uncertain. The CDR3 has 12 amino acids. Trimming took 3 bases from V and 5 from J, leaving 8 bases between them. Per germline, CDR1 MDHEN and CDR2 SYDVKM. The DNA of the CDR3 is TGTGCCAGCAGTTTCTGGGGTAACGAGCAGTACTTC. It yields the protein CASSFWGNEQYF.

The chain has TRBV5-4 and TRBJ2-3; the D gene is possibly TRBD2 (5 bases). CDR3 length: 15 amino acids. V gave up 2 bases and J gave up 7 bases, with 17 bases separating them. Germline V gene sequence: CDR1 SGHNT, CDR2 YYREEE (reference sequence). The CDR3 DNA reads TGTGCCAGCAGCTTTGGCGAGGGTGTGCCAAATACGCAGTATTTT. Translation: CASSFGEGVPNTQYF.

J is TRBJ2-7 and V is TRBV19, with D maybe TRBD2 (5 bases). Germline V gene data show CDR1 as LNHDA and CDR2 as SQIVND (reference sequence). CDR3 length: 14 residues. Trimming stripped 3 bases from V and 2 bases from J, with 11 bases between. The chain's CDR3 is CASSITGMAYEQYF. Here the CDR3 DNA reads TGTGCCAGTAGTATTACCGGGATGGCCTACGAGCAGTACTTC. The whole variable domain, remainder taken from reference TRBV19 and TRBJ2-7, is DGGITQSPKYLFRKEGQNVTLSCEQNLNHDAMYWYRQDPGQGLRLIYYSQIVNDFQKGDIAEGYSVSREKKESFPLTVTSAQKNPTAFYLCASSITGMAYEQYFGPGTRLTVT.

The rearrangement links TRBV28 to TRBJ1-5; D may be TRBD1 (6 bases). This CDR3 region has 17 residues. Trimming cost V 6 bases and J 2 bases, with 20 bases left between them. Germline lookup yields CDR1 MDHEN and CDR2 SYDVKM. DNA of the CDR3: TGTGCCAGCAGCCCCCAGGCAGGGGCGGTGGGCAATCAGCCCCAGCATTTT. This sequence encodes CASSPQAGAVGNQPQHF.

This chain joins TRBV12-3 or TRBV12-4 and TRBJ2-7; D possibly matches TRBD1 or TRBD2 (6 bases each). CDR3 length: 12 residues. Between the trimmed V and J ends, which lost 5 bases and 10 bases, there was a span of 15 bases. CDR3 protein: CASSALEGGQYF. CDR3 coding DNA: TGTGCCAGCAGTGCCCTCGAGGGGGGACAGTACTTC.

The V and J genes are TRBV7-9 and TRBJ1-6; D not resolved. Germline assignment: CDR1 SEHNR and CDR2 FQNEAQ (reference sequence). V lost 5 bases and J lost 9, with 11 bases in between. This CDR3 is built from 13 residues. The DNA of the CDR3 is TGTGCCAGCAGCCCCGGCCTGTTTTCACCCCTCCACTTT. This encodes CASSPGLFSPLHF.

CDR3 in amino acids: CASSEYRGGYEQYF. The CDR3 nucleotides are TGTGCCAGCAGTGAATACAGGGGGGGGTACGAGCAGTACTTC. This sequence joins TRBV6-1 and TRBJ2-7; TRBD1 is a possible D gene (8 bases). This CDR3 is built from 14 residues. The V and J ends lost 2 bases and 4 bases respectively, with 12 bases between them. Germline V lookup: CDR1 MNHNS, CDR2 SASEGT.